A single sample gave rise to the 11 T cell receptor beta chains below, sequenced in a study of blood T cell repertoires in COVID-19. Generated by immunoSEQ multiplex PCR, the TCRdb table keeps only in-frame clones and is missing some. The data hold about 140,000 clones, with around 73% observed a single time. The sequencing sample was made of peripheral blood. The receptor set was obtained from a man between 60 and 75 years old who had recovered from COVID-19.

This chain joins TRBV5-4 and TRBJ1-6; the D is unclear. Trimming removed 4 bases at V and 7 bases at J, with 9 bases between. Per germline, CDR1 SGHNT and CDR2 YYREEE (reference sequence). This CDR3 is built from 13 residues. As DNA, the CDR3 is TGTGCCAGCAGCCCCAATCGGAATTCACCCCTCCACTTT. This codes for CASSPNRNSPLHF. Looking up the rest from reference TRBV5-4 and TRBJ1-6 gives the full variable domain: ETGVTQSPTHLIKTRGQQVTLRCSSQSGHNTVSWYQQALGQGPQFIFQYYREEENGRGNFPPRFSGLQFPNYSSELNVNALELDDSALYLCASSPNRNSPLHFGNGTRLTVT.

This rearrangement joins TRBV6-5 to TRBJ2-7; 7 bases align to TRBD2. The V gene's germline CDR1 is MNHEY and CDR2 SVGAGI. V was pared by 0 bases and J by 6 bases, with 8 bases of the junction left unmatched. The CDR3 loop spans 15 amino acids. The CDR3 DNA reads TGTGCCAGCAGTTACTCGATTGCAACGGGGGGCGAGCAGTACTTC. Amino acids: CASSYSIATGGEQYF.

The chain combines TRBV5-1 with TRBJ1-2; the D gene is possibly TRBD1 (6 bases). The CDR3 length is 15 residues. The germline V and J ends were trimmed by 4 bases and 6 bases, with 19 bases remaining between them. Germline CDR1 reads SGHRS; CDR2 reads YFSETQ. CDR3 protein: CASSPGDSGANGYTF. CDR3 DNA sequence: TGCGCCAGCAGCCCCGGGGATTCAGGGGCGAATGGCTACACCTTC.

This clone was seen a handful of times. This rearrangement joins TRBV6-4 to TRBJ2-3; TRBD2 agrees at 8 bases. The length of the CDR3 is 16 residues. Germline loops: CDR1 MRHNA, CDR2 SNTAGT. With 0 bases clipped from V and 2 bases from J, the junction kept 4 bases outside the gene matches. This CDR3 is CASSDSSGSSTDTQYF. CDR3 nucleotides: TGTGCCAGCAGTGACTCAAGCGGGAGTTCCACAGATACGCAGTATTTT.

A single count supports this clone. The chain uses TRBV29-1 and TRBJ2-7; D might be TRBD1 (8 bases). V was cut by 4 bases and J by 2 bases, with 15 bases left in between. The germline gives CDR1 SQVTM, CDR2 ANQGSEA. The length of the CDR3 is 14 residues. The CDR3 coding sequence is TGCAGCGTTGGGCGGACAGGGAGGGCCTACGAGCAGTACTTC. Protein sequence: CSVGRTGRAYEQYF.

As regards this clone: This sequence is one base from a far larger clone and is likely a read error. The chain links TRBV5-5 to TRBJ1-1; 7 nucleotides align to TRBD1. The germline gives CDR1 SGHKS, CDR2 YYEKEE (reference sequence). V lost 2 bases to trimming and J lost 1 base; unmatched junction nucleotides: 2. The CDR3 contains 14 residues. DNA for the CDR3: TGTGCCAGCAGCTTTAACAGGGGGAACACTGAAGCTTTCTTT. Translation: CASSFNRGNTEAFF.

This chain uses TRBV9 with TRBJ2-1; 10 nucleotides match TRBD2. The germline V gene has CDR1 SGDLS and CDR2 YYNGEE. CDR3 size: 15 residues. Trimming cost V 4 bases and J 7 bases; bases outside gene matches: 8. Here the CDR3 reads CASSILAGGPNEQFF. The DNA of the CDR3 is TGTGCCAGCAGCATATTAGCGGGGGGACCAAATGAGCAGTTCTTC.

This rearrangement joins TRBV10-3 to TRBJ2-1, with D hard to call. Trimming cost V 4 bases and J 4 bases, with 14 bases left between them. The CDR3 runs to 15 residues. Per the germline V gene, CDR1 is ENHRY and CDR2 is SYGVKD. CDR3 sequence reads: CAISASTLSYNEQFF. As DNA, the CDR3 is TGTGCCATCAGTGCTTCTACCCTGTCGTACAATGAGCAGTTCTTC.

The V gene is TRBV7-6, the J gene TRBJ2-5, with D unclear. With 2 bases removed from V and 5 bases from J, the gap between germline ends came to 9 bases. Germline loops: CDR1 SGHVS, CDR2 FNYEAQ. The CDR3 extends over 13 amino acids. The CDR3 DNA sequence: TGTGCCAGCAGCTTAACACAGCTGGAGACCCAGTACTTC. Protein: CASSLTQLETQYF. Drawing the rest from reference TRBV7-6 and TRBJ2-5, the complete variable domain is GAGVSQSPRYKVTKRGQDVALRCDPISGHVSLYWYRQALGQGPEFLTYFNYEAQQDKSGLPNDRFSAERPEGSISTLTIQRTEQRDSAMYRCASSLTQLETQYFGPGTRLLVL.

The V gene is TRBV5-1, the J gene TRBJ2-5; 8 positions match TRBD1. V lost 3 bases, J lost 5 bases, and 9 bases stayed unmatched. The CDR3 has 15 residues. Germline V gene lookup returns CDR1 SGHRS and CDR2 YFSETQ. The CDR3 spells CASSSRTGRSETQYF. The CDR3 DNA follows: TGCGCCAGCAGCTCAAGGACAGGGCGATCCGAGACCCAGTACTTC.

The rearrangement links TRBV4-2 to TRBJ2-1, with a possible D match to TRBD1 (5 bases). The CDR3 consists of 16 residues. In germline, CDR1 is LGHNA, CDR2 YNFKEQ. V was clipped by 1 base and J by 0 bases, with 10 bases between them. The DNA of the CDR3 is TGTGCCAGCAGCCAAGTAGGGGCTAGCTCCTACAATGAGCAGTTCTTC. This codes for CASSQVGASSYNEQFF.